The 7 T cell receptor beta chains presented below share a single source sample, sequenced in a study of T cells in Graves' hyperthyroidism and ophthalmopathy. Template material for amplifying TCR beta CDR3 regions consisted of RNA transcripts. Researchers ran a first-round RT-PCR on the TCR CDR3 using the HTBI primer set. Using its own MiXCR run on the multiplex PCR reads, TCRdb lists one record per CDR3 protein. The sample comprises about 160,000 distinct CDR3 sequences, 9.4% of which are singletons, and roughly a fifth rests with the top ten. The sample was blood. Receptors were obtained from a woman in her late teens or twenties with Graves' hyperthyroidism that later progressed to Graves' ophthalmopathy.

J is TRBJ1-5 and V is TRBV20-1; unclear D gene. The CDR3 spans 13 residues. The ends were cut back, 1 base at V and 3 bases at J, with 7 bases in the middle. Germline loops: CDR1 DFQATT, CDR2 SNEGSKA (reference sequence). As DNA, the CDR3 is TGCAGTGCTAGAGGGCACAACAATCAGCCCCAGCATTTT. Encoded protein: CSARGHNNQPQHF.

This clonotype was recorded a few times. The chain couples TRBV7-8 to TRBJ1-2; D remains ambiguous. The CDR3 has 15 amino acids. Trimming removed 4 bases from V and 13 bases from J, with 25 bases in between. Germline assignment: CDR1 SGHVS and CDR2 FQNEAQ. CDR3 protein: CASSSISGQLARATF. DNA for the CDR3: TGTGCCAGCAGCTCCATTAGCGGGCAGCTGGCGCGGGCCACCTTC.

This clonotype has a count of ten or more. The rearrangement joins TRBV9 to TRBJ2-1, with 8 bases identical to TRBD1. The CDR3 consists of 15 residues. Per the germline V gene, CDR1 is SGDLS and CDR2 is YYNGEE. The V and J ends lost 4 bases and 5 bases, in that order; junction bases with no gene match: 8. Written as DNA, the CDR3 is TGTGCCAGCAGCCCTCGGACAGGGACAAACAATGAGCAGTTCTTC. Amino acids: CASSPRTGTNNEQFF. Looking up the rest from reference TRBV9 and TRBJ2-1 gives the full variable domain: DSGVTQTPKHLITATGQRVTLRCSPRSGDLSVYWYQQSLDQGLQFLIQYYNGEERAKGNILERFSAQQFPDLHSELNLSSLELGDSALYFCASSPRTGTNNEQFFGPGTRLTVL.

This clonotype has only a few counts. A junction boundary mismatches the germline segment, possibly from a read error. This chain connects TRBV20-1 to TRBJ1-5; the match to TRBD1 covers 9 bases. The CDR3 totals 15 residues. Germline CDR1 is DFQATT and CDR2 is SNEGSKA (reference sequence). CDR3 DNA: TGCAGTGCTAGCTTTCGGGACAGGGAGAATCGGCCCCAGCATTTT. It specifies CSASFRDRENRPQHF.

This clonotype was seen only a few times. V gene TRBV12-3 or TRBV12-4 combines with J gene TRBJ2-1, with 7 bases identical to TRBD1. Trimming cost V 3 bases and J 3 bases; bases outside gene matches: 2. The length of the CDR3 is 14 residues. The CDR3: CASSFRDSYNEQFF. The CDR3 DNA reads as TGTGCCAGCAGTTTCCGGGACAGCTACAATGAGCAGTTCTTC.

Many counts were recorded for this clonotype. The chain combines TRBV20-1 with TRBJ2-3, with D possibly being TRBD1 (6 bases). CDR1 and CDR2 (germline): DFQATT, SNEGSKA (reference sequence). This CDR3 is built from 15 residues. Trimming stripped 0 bases from V and 0 bases from J, with 10 bases between. This chain's CDR3 is CSARDTGLSTDTQYF. The CDR3 nucleotides read TGCAGTGCTAGAGACACAGGGCTTAGCACAGATACGCAGTATTTT.

As concerns this clonotype: This may come from a read error, since a much larger clone is one base off. The chain joins TRBV7-2 to TRBJ2-7, with 13 bases matching TRBD2. This CDR3 is 16 amino acids long. Germline CDR1 is SGHTA and CDR2 is FQGNSA. The CDR3, as DNA: TGTGCCGGCAGCTTTACTAGCGGGGGGGGGAACTACGAGCAGTACTTC. It encodes CAGSFTSGGGNYEQYF. Filled out from reference TRBV7-2 and TRBJ2-7, the complete variable domain reads GAGVSQSPSNKVTEKGKDVELRCDPISGHTALYWYRQSLGQGLEFLIYFQGNSAPDKSGLPSDRFSAERTGGSVSTLTIQRTQQEDSAVYLCAGSFTSGGGNYEQYFGPGTRLTVT.